This T cell receptor (beta chain) was recorded in a study of identical twins. Template switching added a universal primer site; cDNA carried unique molecular identifiers. TCRdb processed the 5' RACE reads anew with MiXCR; each CDR3 protein has one entry. Among hundreds of thousands of distinct CDR3 sequences listed, less than 10% were seen once. There are 17 residues in the CDR3. Germline V lookup: CDR1 SQVTM, CDR2 ANQGSEA. The V gene lost 5 bases and the J gene lost 0 bases, with 23 bases spanning the gap. On this clonotype: Its matching antigen is unknown.

Study-wide results and caveats: The abundant beta clonotypes from cord blood had fewer insertions, and memory repertoires had none of this.

These data also featured in a second study, about yellow fever vaccine responses in identical twins.

Source material: PBMCs. The receptor comes from a woman aged 18-29 years in good health. J is TRBJ2-7 and V is TRBV29-1; D tentatively fits TRBD1 or TRBD2 (7 bases each). In nucleotides, the CDR3 is TGCAGCGTTCGCTATCAGGGGAGGGACAGCCCCTCCTACGAGCAGTACTTC. Translating gives CSVRYQGRDSPSYEQYF.